A selection of T cell receptor beta chains follows, all from one sample in a study of blood T cell repertoires in COVID-19. The method was immunoSEQ multiplex PCR; TCRdb's version includes in-frame clones alone and lacks a portion of them. The repertoire includes around 47,000 clones, around 90% of them detected once, and approximately 10% sits in the top ten. Sequencing was carried out using peripheral blood. The origin of the receptors is a man over 45 with active COVID-19. CDR3s include the opening cysteine and the closing phenylalanine or tryptophan. Each record gives: J gene, clone size, D gene, V gene, CDR3 DNA, CDR3 protein. A D gene is named only where the DNA matches it firmly. Clone sizes are given selectively: once, few, many, or a class where the clone is expanded.

>TRBJ2-7|NA|TRBD1|TRBV19
TGTGCCAGTAGTCCGGGACAGGGCCGAGGCGAGCAGTACTTC
CASSPGQGRGEQYF
>TRBJ2-4|NA|TRBD2|TRBV3-1/TRBV3-2
TGTGCCAGCAGCCAAGCTAGCGGGAGGGGCATTCAGTACTTC
CASSQASGRGIQYF
>TRBJ2-5|NA|NA|TRBV9
TGTGCCAGCAGCGTCTGGGGGGGCGAGACCCAGTACTTC
CASSVWGGETQYF
>TRBJ2-3|NA|NA|TRBV15
TGTGCCACCAGCAGGAGGACAACTCCTAGCACAGATACGCAGTATTTT
CATSRRTTPSTDTQYF
>TRBJ1-5|NA|TRBD1|TRBV6-1
TGTGCCAGCAGTGAGGACAGGGGGAGCAATCAGCCCCAGCATTTT
CASSEDRGSNQPQHF
>TRBJ1-1|NA|TRBD1|TRBV28
TGTGCCAGCAGTGACAGGGTGGCTGAAGCTTTCTTT
CASSDRVAEAFF
>TRBJ2-7|NA|NA|TRBV7-9
TGTGCCAGCAGCTTAGTCTCTAGGGGCGGGGCCGAGCAGTACTTC
CASSLVSRGGAEQYF
>TRBJ1-2|NA|TRBD1|TRBV9
TGTGCCAGCAGCGAACCCCGGGACAGGGTAAACTATGGCTACACCTTC
CASSEPRDRVNYGYTF
>TRBJ2-5|NA|NA|TRBV7-7
TGTGCTAGCACCCCGATCCCGGGACTCGGGGAGACCCAGTACTTC
CASTPIPGLGETQYF
>TRBJ2-4|NA|NA|TRBV18
TGTGCCAGCTCACCACGCGAGGGGGTAGCCAAAAACATTCAGTACTTC
CASSPREGVAKNIQYF
>TRBJ2-7|NA|NA|TRBV25-1
TGTGCCAGCACCTCCGACAGGCTCTCCTACGAGCAGTACTTC
CASTSDRLSYEQYF
>TRBJ1-1|NA|NA|TRBV27
TGTGCCAGCTCGCGGGTCCGATCGGCTTTGAACACTGAAGCTTTCTTT
CASSRVRSALNTEAFF
>TRBJ1-5|NA|NA|TRBV19
TGTGCCAGTAAACTAGGGGGAGCGAACATGGGGAATCAGCCCCAGCATTTT
CASKLGGANMGNQPQHF
>TRBJ2-3|NA|NA|TRBV18
TGTGCCAGCTCCAAAAGTCGGGGGATCAACACAGATACGCAGTATTTT
CASSKSRGINTDTQYF
>TRBJ2-3|NA|NA|TRBV7-2
TGTGCCAGCAGCCCGACTACGTTCACAGATACGCAGTATTTT
CASSPTTFTDTQYF
>TRBJ2-7|few|TRBD1|TRBV20-1
TGCAGTGCTAGTTCTCGACAGGGTCGAAGCTCCTACGAGCAGTACTTC
CSASSRQGRSSYEQYF
>TRBJ2-2|NA|TRBD2|TRBV5-5
TGTGCCAGCAGCCCCTTAGCGGGGTCCACCGGGGAGCTGTTTTTT
CASSPLAGSTGELFF
>TRBJ2-5|NA|TRBD2|TRBV13
TGTGCCAGCAGCACGGGACTAGCTGGTGGCCAAGAGACCCAGTACTTC
CASSTGLAGGQETQYF
>TRBJ1-2|NA|TRBD1|TRBV19
TGTGCCAGTAGCCCTATTCAGGGGGAGAGGGCCGGCTACACCTTC
CASSPIQGERAGYTF
>TRBJ1-1|once|NA|TRBV3-1/TRBV3-2
TGTGCCAGCAGCCCCCGGGGCGGGGAGGACACTGAAGCTTTCTTT
CASSPRGGEDTEAFF
>TRBJ1-1|NA|NA|TRBV19
TGTGCCAGTAGGTACAGGGCGGCCGAGAGTACAACTGAAGCTTTCTTT
CASRYRAAESTTEAFF
>TRBJ2-1|NA|TRBD2|TRBV7-9
TGTGCCAGCAGTCCCCCGGAGGCGGGGGGGCCGGAGAATGAGCAGTTCTTC
CASSPPEAGGPENEQFF
>TRBJ1-4|NA|TRBD1|TRBV28
TGTGCCAGCAGGCGGGACAGGGTTAATGAAAAACTGTTTTTT
CASRRDRVNEKLFF
>TRBJ2-3|NA|TRBD2|TRBV15
TGTGCCACCAGCAGAGGCCCTAGCGGGAGGACAGATACGCAGTATTTT
CATSRGPSGRTDTQYF
>TRBJ1-2|NA|NA|TRBV27
TGTGCCAGCAGCCCGGGGTTTAACTATGGCTACACCTTC
CASSPGFNYGYTF
>TRBJ1-6|NA|NA|TRBV4-1
TGCGCCAGCAGCCAACCCCGGGAGGGTCGGAATTCACCCCTCCACTTT
CASSQPREGRNSPLHF
>TRBJ2-7|NA|NA|TRBV7-2
TGTGCCAGCAGCGGACATCGCGGCTACGAGCAGTACTTC
CASSGHRGYEQYF
>TRBJ1-5|NA|NA|TRBV10-1
TGCGCCAGCACTCAAGAGCCGATGAGGGGAGGAAATCAGCCCCAGCATTTT
CASTQEPMRGGNQPQHF
>TRBJ2-5|NA|NA|TRBV4-2
TGTGCCAGCAGCCAAGATGATGAGGGAGGAGAGACCCAGTACTTC
CASSQDDEGGETQYF
>TRBJ2-1|NA|NA|TRBV5-1
TGCGCCAGCAGCTTAGGGACTCTTTACAATGAGCAGTTCTTC
CASSLGTLYNEQFF
>TRBJ1-1|NA|NA|TRBV6-5
TGTGCCAGCGGGGCCGGGGGGGGCGAAGCTTTCTTT
CASGAGGGEAFF
>TRBJ2-2|once|NA|TRBV4-3
TGCGCCAGCAGCCAAGAAGGAGGCGGGGAGCTGTTTTTT
CASSQEGGGELFF